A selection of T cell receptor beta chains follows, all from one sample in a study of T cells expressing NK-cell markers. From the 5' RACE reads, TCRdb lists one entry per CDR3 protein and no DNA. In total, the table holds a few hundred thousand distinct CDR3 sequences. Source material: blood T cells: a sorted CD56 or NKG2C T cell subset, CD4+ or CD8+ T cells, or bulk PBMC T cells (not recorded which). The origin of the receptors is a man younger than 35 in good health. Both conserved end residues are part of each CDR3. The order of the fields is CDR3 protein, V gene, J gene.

cdr3_aa: CASSYSSPRGLAGRGETQYF
v_call: TRBV6-2/TRBV6-3
j_call: TRBJ2-5

cdr3_aa: CASSLPYRDLHNTDTQYF
v_call: TRBV28
j_call: TRBJ2-3

cdr3_aa: CAWTSGNLAGNQPQHF
v_call: TRBV30
j_call: TRBJ1-5

cdr3_aa: CASSLSTLYGYTF
v_call: TRBV5-8
j_call: TRBJ1-2

cdr3_aa: CASSAMAGGATEAFF
v_call: TRBV7-3
j_call: TRBJ1-1

cdr3_aa: CASSLFRGNTEAFF
v_call: TRBV12-3/TRBV12-4
j_call: TRBJ1-1

cdr3_aa: CAISSGFGTQYF
v_call: TRBV10-3
j_call: TRBJ2-5

cdr3_aa: CASSPARAVRNEQFF
v_call: TRBV18
j_call: TRBJ2-1

cdr3_aa: CASSRNLARGNSPLHF
v_call: TRBV6-1
j_call: TRBJ1-6

cdr3_aa: CASSPGTSGRRTDTQYF
v_call: TRBV4-3
j_call: TRBJ2-3

cdr3_aa: CASSLGPEQTGTDTQYF
v_call: TRBV5-1
j_call: TRBJ2-3

cdr3_aa: CASRMGGRGYNEQFF
v_call: TRBV12-3/TRBV12-4
j_call: TRBJ2-1

cdr3_aa: CASSSRLAGAPTQYF
v_call: TRBV28
j_call: TRBJ2-3

cdr3_aa: CASSQDRTPSSTDTQYF
v_call: TRBV4-3
j_call: TRBJ2-3